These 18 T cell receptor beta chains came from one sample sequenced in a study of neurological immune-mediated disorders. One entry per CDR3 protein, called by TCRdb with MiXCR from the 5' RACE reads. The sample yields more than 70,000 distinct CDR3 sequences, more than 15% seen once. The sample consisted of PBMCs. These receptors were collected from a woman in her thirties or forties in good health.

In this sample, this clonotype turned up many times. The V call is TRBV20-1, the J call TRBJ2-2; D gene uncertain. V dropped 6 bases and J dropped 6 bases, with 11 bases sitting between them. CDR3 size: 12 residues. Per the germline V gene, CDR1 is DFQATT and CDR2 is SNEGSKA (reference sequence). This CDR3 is CSATARPGELFF. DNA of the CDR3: TGCAGTGCAACCGCTAGACCCGGGGAGCTGTTTTTT.

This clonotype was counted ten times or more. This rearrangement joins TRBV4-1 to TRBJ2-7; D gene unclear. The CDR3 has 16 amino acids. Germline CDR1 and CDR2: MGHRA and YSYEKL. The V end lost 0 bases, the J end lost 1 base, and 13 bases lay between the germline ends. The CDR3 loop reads CASSQDPSSGSYEQYV. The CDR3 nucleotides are TGCGCCAGCAGCCAAGATCCGAGTTCCGGATCCTACGAGCAGTACGTC.

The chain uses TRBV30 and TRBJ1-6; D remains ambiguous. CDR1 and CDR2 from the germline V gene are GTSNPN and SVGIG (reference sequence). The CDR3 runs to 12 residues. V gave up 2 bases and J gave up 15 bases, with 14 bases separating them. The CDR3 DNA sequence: TGTGCCTGGAGTTGGAGCGCCAGTAGCCTCCACTTT. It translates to CAWSWSASSLHF.

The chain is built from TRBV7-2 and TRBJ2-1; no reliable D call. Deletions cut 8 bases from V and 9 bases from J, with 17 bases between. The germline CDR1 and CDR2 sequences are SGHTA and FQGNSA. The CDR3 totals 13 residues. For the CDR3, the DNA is TGTGCCAGCGTCTTGGCTAATAGGGTTGAGCAGTTCTTC. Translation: CASVLANRVEQFF.

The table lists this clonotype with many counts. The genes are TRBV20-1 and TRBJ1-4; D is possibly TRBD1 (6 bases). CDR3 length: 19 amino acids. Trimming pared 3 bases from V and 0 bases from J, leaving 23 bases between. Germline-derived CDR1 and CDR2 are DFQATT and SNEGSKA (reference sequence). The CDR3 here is CSASPFAGQKVSTNEKLFF. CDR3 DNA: TGCAGTGCTAGCCCATTCGCGGGACAAAAGGTCTCAACTAATGAAAAACTGTTTTTT.

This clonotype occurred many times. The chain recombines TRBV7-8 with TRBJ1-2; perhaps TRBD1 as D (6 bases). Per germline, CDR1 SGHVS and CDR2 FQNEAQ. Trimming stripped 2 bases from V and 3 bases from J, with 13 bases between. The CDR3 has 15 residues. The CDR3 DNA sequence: TGTGCCAGCAGCTTATTGGTGCAGGGGCACTATGGCTACACCTTC. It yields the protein CASSLLVQGHYGYTF.

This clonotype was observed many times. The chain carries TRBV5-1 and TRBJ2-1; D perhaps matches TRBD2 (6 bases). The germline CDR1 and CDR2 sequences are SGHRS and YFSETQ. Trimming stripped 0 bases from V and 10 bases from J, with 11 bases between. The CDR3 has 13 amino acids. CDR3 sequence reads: CASSLEAGSEQFF. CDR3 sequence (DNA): TGCGCCAGCAGCTTGGAAGCGGGCAGCGAGCAGTTCTTC.

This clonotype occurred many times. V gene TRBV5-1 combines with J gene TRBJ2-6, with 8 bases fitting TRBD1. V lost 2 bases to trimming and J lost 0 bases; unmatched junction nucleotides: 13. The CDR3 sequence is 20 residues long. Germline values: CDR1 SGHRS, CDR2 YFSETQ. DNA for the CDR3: TGCGCCAGCAGCTTAATCGCGACAGGGGATGGGCCCTCTGGGGCCAACGTCCTGACTTTC. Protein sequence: CASSLIATGDGPSGANVLTF.

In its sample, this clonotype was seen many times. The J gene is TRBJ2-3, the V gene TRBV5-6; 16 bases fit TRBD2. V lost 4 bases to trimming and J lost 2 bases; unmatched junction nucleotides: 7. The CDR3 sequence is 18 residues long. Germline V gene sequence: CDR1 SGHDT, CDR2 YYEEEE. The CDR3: CASSAGLAGGLDTDTQYF. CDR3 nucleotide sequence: TGTGCCAGCAGCGCGGGACTAGCGGGGGGGCTCGACACAGATACGCAGTATTTT.

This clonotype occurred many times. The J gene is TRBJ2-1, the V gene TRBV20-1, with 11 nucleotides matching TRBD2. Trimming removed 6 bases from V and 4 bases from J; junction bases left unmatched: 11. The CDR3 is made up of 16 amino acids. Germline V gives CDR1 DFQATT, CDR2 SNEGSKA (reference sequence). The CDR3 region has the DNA TGCAGTGCACGGGACCCTAGCGGGGGGATTTACAATGAGCAGTTCTTC. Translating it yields CSARDPSGGIYNEQFF.

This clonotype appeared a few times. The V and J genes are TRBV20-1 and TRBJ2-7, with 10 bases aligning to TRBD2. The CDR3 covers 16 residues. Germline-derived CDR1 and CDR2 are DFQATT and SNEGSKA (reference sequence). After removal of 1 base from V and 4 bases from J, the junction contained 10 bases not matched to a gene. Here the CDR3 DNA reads TGCAGTGCTAGAGGAAGTAGCGGGGGGATCTTGTACGAGCAGTACTTC. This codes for CSARGSSGGILYEQYF.

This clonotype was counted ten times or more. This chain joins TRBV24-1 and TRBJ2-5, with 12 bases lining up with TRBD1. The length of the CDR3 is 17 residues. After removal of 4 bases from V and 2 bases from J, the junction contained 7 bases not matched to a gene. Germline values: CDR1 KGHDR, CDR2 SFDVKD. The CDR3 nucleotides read TGTGCCACCAGTGACTGGGACAGGGGGCGGAGGCAAGAGACCCAGTACTTC. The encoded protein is CATSDWDRGRRQETQYF.

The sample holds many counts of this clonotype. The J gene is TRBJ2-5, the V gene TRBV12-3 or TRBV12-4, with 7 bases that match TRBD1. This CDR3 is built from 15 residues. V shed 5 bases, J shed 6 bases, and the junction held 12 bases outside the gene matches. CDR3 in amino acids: CASSPPRQGLQTQYF. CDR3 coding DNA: TGTGCCAGCAGTCCCCCCCGACAGGGTCTCCAGACCCAGTACTTC.

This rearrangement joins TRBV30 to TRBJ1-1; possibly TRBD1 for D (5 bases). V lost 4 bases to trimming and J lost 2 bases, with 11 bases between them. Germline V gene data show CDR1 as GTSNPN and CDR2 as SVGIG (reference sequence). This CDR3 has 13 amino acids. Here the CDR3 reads CAWTNGANTEAFF. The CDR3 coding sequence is TGTGCCTGGACGAACGGGGCTAACACTGAAGCTTTCTTT.

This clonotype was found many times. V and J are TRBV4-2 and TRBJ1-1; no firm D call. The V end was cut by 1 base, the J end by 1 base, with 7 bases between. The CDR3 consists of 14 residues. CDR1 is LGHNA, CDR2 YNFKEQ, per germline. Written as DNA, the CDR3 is TGTGCCAGCAGCCAAGGAATTGCGAACACTGAAGCTTTCTTT. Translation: CASSQGIANTEAFF.

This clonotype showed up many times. The CDR3 here is CSARDADYRYNEQFF. Written as DNA, the CDR3 is TGCAGTGCTAGAGACGCCGACTACCGCTACAATGAGCAGTTCTTC. The chain combines TRBV20-1 with TRBJ2-1; possible D gene TRBD2, 5 bases. V shed 0 bases and J shed 3 bases, with 12 bases lying between them. Germline V CDR1 and CDR2: DFQATT, SNEGSKA (reference sequence). The CDR3 extends over 15 amino acids.

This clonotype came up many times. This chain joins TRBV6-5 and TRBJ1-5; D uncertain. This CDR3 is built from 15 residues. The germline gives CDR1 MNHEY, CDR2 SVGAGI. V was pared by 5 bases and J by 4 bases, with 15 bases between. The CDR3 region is CASSRAPRANQPQHF. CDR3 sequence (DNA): TGTGCCAGCAGTAGGGCCCCAAGGGCTAATCAGCCCCAGCATTTT.

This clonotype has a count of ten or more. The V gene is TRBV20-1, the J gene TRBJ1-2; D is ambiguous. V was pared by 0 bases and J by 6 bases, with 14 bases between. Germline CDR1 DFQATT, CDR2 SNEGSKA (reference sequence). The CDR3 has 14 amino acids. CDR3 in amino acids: CSARDSVLSNGYTF. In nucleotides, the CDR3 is TGCAGTGCTAGAGATTCCGTTCTCAGCAATGGCTACACCTTC.